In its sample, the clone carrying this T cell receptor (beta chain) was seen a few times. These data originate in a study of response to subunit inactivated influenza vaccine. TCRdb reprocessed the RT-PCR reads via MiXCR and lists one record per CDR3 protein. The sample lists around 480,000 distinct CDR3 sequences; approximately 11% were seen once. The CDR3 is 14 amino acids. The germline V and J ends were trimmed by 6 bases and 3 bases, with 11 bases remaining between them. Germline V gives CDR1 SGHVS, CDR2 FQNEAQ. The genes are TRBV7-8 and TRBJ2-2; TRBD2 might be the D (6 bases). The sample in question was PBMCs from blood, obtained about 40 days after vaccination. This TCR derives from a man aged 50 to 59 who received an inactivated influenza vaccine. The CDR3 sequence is CASSQRRDTGELFF. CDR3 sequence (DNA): TGTGCCAGCAGTCAAAGGAGGGACACCGGGGAGCTGTTTTTT.